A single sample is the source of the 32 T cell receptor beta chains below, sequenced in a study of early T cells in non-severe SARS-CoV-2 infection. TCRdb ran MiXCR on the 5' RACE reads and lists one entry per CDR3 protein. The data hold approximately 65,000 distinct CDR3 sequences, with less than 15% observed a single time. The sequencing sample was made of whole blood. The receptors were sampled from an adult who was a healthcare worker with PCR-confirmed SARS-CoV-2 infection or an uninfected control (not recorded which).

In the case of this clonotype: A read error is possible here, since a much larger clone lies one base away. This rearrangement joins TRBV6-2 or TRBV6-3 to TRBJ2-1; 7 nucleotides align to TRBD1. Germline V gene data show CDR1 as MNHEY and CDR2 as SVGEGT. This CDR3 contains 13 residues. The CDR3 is CASRGQAGNERFF. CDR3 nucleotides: TGTGCCAGCAGAGGACAGGCTGGGAATGAGCGGTTCTTC.

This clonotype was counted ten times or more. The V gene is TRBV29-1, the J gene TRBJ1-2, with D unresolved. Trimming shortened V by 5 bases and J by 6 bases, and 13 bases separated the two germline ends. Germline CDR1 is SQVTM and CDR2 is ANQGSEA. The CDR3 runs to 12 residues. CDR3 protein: CSVWVPLDGYTF. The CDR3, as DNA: TGCAGCGTTTGGGTCCCTCTCGATGGCTACACCTTC.

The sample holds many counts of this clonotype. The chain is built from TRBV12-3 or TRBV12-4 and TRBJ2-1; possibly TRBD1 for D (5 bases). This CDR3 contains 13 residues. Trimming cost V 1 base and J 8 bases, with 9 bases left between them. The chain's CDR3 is CASSLVGAHEQFF. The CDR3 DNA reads TGTGCCAGCAGTTTAGTTGGGGCCCATGAGCAGTTCTTC.

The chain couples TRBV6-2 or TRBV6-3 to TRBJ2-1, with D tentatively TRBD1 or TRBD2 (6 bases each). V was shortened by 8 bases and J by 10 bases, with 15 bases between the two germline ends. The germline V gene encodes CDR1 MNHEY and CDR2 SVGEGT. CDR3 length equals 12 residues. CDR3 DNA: TGTGCCAGCGGGGGGCCGTATCCCGAGCAGTTCTTC. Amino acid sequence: CASGGPYPEQFF.

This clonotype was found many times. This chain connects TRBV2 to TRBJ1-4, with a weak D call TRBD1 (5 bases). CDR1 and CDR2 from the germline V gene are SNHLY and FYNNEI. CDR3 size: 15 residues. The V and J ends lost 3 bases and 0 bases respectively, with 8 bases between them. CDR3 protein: CASSDDSATNEKLFF. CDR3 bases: TGTGCCAGCAGTGATGACAGTGCAACTAATGAAAAACTGTTTTTT.

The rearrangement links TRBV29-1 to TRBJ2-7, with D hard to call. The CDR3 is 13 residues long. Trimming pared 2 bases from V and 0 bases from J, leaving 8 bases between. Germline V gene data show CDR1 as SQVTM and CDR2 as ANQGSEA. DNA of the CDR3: TGCAGCGTTGAACTTACAGTCTCCTACGAGCAGTACTTC. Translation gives CSVELTVSYEQYF.

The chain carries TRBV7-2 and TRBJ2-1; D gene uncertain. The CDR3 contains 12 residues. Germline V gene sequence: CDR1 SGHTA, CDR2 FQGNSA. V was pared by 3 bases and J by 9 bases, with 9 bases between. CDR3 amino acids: CASSLFRTEQFF. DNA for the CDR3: TGTGCCAGCAGCTTGTTTCGTACTGAGCAGTTCTTC.

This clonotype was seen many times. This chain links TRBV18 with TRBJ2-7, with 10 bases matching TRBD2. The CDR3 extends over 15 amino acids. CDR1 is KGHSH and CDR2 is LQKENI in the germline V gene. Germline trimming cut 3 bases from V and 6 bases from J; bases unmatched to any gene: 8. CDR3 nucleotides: TGTGCCAGCTCACCTCAGCGGGGGGGTCATGGCGAGCAGTACTTC. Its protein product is CASSPQRGGHGEQYF. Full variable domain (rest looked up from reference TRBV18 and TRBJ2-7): NAGVMQNPRHLVRRRGQEARLRCSPMKGHSHVYWYRQLPEEGLKFMVYLQKENIIDESGMPKERFSAEFPKEGPSILRIQQVVRGDSAAYFCASSPQRGGHGEQYFGPGTRLTVT.

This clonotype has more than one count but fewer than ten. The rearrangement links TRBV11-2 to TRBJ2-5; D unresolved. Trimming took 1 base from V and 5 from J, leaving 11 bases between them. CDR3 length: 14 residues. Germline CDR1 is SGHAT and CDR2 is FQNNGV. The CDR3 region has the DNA TGTGCCAGCAGCTTAGTAGTGTCTAGTGAGACCCAGTACTTC. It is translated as CASSLVVSSETQYF.

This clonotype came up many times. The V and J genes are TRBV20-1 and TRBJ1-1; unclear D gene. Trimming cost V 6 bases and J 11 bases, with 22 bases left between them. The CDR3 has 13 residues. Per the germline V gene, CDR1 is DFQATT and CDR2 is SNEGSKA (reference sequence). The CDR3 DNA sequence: TGCAGTGCGAAGACCCCGGGCCCCGGTAAGGCTTTCTTT. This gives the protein CSAKTPGPGKAFF.

The CDR3 DNA sequence: TGCAGTGCTCCGAGCGGGGACCTGAAAAACATTCAGTACTTC. Protein product: CSAPSGDLKNIQYF. The chain has TRBV20-1 and TRBJ2-4; 7 bases align to TRBD2. Germline assignment: CDR1 DFQATT and CDR2 SNEGSKA (reference sequence). This CDR3 is built from 14 residues. After removal of 5 bases from V and 4 bases from J, the junction contained 8 bases not matched to a gene.

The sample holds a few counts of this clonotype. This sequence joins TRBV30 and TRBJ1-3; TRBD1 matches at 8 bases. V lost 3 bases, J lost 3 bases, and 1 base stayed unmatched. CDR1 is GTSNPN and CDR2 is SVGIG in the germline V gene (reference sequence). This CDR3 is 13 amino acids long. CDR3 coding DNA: TGTGCCTGGAGACAGGGGGGTGGAAACACCATATATTTT. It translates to CAWRQGGGNTIYF.

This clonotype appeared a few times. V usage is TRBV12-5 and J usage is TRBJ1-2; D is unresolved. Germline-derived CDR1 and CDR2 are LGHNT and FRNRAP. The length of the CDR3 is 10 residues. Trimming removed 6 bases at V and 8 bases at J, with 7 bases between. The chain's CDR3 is CASGSGGYTF. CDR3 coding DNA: TGTGCTAGTGGGTCGGGAGGCTACACCTTC.

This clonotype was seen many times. The DNA for the CDR3 is TGTGCCTGGAGCCCCCGGGCTGAAGCTTTCTTT. Translation gives CAWSPRAEAFF. The V and J genes are TRBV30 and TRBJ1-1, with no clear D. Germline CDR1 and CDR2: GTSNPN and SVGIG (reference sequence). Trimming took off 3 bases at V and 6 bases at J, with 8 bases between the two ends. This CDR3 is built from 11 residues.

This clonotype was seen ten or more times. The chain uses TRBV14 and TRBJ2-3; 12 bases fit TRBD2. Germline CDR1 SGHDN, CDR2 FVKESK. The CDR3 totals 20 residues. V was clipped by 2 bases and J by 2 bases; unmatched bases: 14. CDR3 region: CASSQSRLAGGTGVTDTQYF. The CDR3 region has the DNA TGTGCCAGCAGCCAAAGCCGCCTAGCGGGGGGGACCGGGGTCACAGATACGCAGTATTTT. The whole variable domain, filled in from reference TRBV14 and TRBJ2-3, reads EAGVTQFPSHSVIEKGQTVTLRCDPISGHDNLYWYRRVMGKEIKFLLHFVKESKQDESGMPNNRFLAERTGGTYSTLKVQPAELEDSGVYFCASSQSRLAGGTGVTDTQYFGPGTRLTVL.

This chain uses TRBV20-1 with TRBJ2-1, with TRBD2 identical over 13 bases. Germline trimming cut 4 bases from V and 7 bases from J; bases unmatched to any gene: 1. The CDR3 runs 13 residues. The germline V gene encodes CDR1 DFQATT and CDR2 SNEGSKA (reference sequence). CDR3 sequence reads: CSATGLAGNEQFF. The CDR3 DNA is TGCAGTGCTACGGGACTAGCGGGGAATGAGCAGTTCTTC.

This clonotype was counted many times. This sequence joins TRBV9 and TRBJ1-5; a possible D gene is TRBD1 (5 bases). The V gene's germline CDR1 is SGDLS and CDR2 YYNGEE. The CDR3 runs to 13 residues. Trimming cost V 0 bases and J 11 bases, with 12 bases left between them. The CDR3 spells CASSVGDEQAQHF. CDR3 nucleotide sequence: TGTGCCAGCAGCGTAGGGGATGAACAGGCCCAGCATTTT.

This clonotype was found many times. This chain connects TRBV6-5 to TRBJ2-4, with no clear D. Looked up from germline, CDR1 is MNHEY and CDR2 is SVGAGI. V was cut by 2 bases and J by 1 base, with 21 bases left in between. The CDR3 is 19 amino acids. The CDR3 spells CASSYGRALAGGAKNIQYF. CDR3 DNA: TGTGCCAGCAGTTACGGCCGGGCGTTAGCCGGTGGGGCCAAAAACATTCAGTACTTC.

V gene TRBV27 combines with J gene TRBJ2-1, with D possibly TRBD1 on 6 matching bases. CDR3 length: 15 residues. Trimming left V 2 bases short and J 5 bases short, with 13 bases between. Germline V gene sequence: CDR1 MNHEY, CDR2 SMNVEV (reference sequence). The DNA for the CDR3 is TGTGCCAGCAGTTTAATCAGGACAGAGAACAATGAGCAGTTCTTC. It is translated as CASSLIRTENNEQFF.

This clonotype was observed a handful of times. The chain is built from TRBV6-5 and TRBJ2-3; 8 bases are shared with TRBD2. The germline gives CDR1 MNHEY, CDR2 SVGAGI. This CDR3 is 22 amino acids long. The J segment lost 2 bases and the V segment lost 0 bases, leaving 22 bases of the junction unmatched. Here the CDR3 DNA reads TGTGCCAGCAGTTACTCGACTCCCGTAGCGGGGACTCCCCTTGGGAACACAGATACGCAGTATTTT. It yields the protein CASSYSTPVAGTPLGNTDTQYF.

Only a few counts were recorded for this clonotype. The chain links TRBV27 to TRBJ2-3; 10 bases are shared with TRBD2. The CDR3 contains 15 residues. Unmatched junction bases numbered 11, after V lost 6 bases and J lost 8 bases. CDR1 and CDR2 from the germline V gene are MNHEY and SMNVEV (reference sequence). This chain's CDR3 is CASSLGTSVPGTQYF. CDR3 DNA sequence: TGTGCCAGCAGCCTCGGGACTAGCGTTCCGGGTACGCAGTATTTT.

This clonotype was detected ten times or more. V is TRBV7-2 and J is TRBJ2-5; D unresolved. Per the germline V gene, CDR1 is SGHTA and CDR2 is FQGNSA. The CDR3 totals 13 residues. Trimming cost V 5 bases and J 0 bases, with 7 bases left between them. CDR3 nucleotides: TGTGCCAGCAGCCGATTTAACCAAGAGACCCAGTACTTC. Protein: CASSRFNQETQYF.

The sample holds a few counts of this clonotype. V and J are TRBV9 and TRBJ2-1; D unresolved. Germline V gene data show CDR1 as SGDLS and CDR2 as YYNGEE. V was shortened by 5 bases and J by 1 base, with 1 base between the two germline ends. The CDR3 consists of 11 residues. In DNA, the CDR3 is TGTGCCAGCAGGTCCTACAATGAGCAGTTCTTC. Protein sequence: CASRSYNEQFF.

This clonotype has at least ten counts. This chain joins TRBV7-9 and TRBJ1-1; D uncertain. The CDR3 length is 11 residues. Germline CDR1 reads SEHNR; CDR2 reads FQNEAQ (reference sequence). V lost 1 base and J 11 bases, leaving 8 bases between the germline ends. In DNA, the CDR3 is TGTGCCAGCAGCTTAGATGCCGGTGCTTTCTTT. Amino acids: CASSLDAGAFF.

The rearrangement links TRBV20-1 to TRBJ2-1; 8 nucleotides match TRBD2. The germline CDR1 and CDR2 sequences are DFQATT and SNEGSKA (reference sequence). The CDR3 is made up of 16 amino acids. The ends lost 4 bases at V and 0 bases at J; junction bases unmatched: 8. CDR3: CSAKSSGRSSYNEQFF. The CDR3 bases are TGCAGTGCTAAATCTAGCGGGCGGAGCTCCTACAATGAGCAGTTCTTC.

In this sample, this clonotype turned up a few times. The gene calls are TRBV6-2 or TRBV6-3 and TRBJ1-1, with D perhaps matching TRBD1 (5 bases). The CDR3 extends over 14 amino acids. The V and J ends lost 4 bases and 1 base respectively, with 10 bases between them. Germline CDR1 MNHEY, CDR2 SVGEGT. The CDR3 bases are TGTGCCAGCAGTTGGGGGGGGTCGAACACTGAAGCTTTCTTT. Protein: CASSWGGSNTEAFF.

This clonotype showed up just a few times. The CDR3 is CASSFKPGSYNEQFF. CDR3 coding DNA: TGTGCCAGCAGCTTTAAGCCGGGGTCCTACAATGAGCAGTTCTTC. The V call is TRBV7-2, the J call TRBJ2-1; tentatively, D is TRBD2 (5 bases). Germline V CDR1 and CDR2: SGHTA, FQGNSA. CDR3 length equals 15 residues. V lost 3 bases, J lost 1 base, and 10 bases lay in between.

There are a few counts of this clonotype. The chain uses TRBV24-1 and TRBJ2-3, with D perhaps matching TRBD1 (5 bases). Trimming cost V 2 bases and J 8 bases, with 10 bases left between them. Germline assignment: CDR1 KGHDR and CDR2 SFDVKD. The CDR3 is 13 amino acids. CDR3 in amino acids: CATSDSADSTQYF. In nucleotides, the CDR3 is TGTGCCACCAGTGATTCGGCCGACAGTACGCAGTATTTT.

The CDR3 DNA is TGCAGCGCCATGGTGACCTCAGGATCCTACGAGCAGTACTTC. Amino acids: CSAMVTSGSYEQYF. The chain is built from TRBV29-1 and TRBJ2-7, with unresolved D. The CDR3 extends over 14 amino acids. The germline gives CDR1 SQVTM, CDR2 ANQGSEA. V lost 7 bases to trimming and J lost 1 base, with 17 bases between them.

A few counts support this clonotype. The DNA for the CDR3 is TGTGCCAGCAGCCTTCCGGGAACAACAGAAAAACTGTTTTTT. Translating it yields CASSLPGTTEKLFF. This chain uses TRBV14 with TRBJ1-4, with D uncertain. Per the germline V gene, CDR1 is SGHDN and CDR2 is FVKESK. CDR3 size: 14 residues. Between the trimmed V and J ends, which lost 4 bases and 8 bases, there was a span of 14 bases.

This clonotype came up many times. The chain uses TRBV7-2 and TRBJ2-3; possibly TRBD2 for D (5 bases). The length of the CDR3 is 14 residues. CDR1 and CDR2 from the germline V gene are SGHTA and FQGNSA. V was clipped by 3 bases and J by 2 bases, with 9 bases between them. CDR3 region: CASSFTRDTDTQYF. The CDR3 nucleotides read TGTGCCAGCAGCTTCACCCGGGACACAGATACGCAGTATTTT.

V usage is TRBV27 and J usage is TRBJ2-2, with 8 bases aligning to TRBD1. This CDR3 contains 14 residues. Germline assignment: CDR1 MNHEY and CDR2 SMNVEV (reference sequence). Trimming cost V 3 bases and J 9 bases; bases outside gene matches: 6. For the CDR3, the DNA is TGTGCCAGCAGTTTGGGGTGGACAGGGAGGGAGCTGTTTTTT. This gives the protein CASSLGWTGRELFF.